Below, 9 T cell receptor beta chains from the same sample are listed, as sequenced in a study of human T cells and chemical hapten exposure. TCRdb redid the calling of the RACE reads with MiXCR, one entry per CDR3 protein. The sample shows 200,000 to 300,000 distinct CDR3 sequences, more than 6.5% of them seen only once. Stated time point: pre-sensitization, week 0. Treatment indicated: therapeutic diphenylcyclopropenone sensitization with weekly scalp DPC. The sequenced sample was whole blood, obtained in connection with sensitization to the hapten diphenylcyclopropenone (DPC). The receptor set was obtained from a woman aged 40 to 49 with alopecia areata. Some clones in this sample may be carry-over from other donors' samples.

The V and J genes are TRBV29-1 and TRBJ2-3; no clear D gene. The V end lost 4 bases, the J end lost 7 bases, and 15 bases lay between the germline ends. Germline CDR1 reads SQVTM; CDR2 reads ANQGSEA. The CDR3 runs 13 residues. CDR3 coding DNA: TGCAGCGTTGGGCCTCGAGGAACTAATACGCAGTATTTT. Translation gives CSVGPRGTNTQYF.

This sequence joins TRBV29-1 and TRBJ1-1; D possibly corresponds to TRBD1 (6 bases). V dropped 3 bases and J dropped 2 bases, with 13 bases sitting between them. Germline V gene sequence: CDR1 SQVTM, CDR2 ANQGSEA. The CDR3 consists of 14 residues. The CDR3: CSVESRGFNTEAFF. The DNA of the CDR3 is TGCAGCGTTGAGAGCAGGGGATTCAACACTGAAGCTTTCTTT.

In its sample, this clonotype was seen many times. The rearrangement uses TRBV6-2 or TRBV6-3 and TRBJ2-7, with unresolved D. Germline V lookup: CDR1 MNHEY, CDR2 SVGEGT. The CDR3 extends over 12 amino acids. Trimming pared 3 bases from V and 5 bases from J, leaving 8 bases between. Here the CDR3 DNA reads TGTGCCAGCAGTTATCCCCCCGACGAGCAGTACTTC. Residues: CASSYPPDEQYF.

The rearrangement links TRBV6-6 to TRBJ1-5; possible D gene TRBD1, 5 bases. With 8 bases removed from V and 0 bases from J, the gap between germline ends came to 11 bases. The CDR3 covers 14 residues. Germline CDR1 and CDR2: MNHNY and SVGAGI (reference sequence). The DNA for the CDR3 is TGTGCCAGCGGGCCGACAGATAGCAATCAGCCCCAGCATTTT. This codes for CASGPTDSNQPQHF.

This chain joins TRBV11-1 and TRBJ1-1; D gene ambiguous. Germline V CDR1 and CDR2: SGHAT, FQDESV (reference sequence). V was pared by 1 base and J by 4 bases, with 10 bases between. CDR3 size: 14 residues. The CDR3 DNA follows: TGTGCCAGCAGCTTAGTGCCCAGGACCACTGAAGCTTTCTTT. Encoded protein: CASSLVPRTTEAFF.

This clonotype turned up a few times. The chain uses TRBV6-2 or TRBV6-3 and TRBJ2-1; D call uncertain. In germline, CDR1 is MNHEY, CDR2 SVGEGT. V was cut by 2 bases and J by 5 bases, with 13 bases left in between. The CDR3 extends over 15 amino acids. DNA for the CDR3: TGTGCCAGCAGTTACCTGCACGCCGCGCACAATGAGCAGTTCTTC. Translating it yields CASSYLHAAHNEQFF.

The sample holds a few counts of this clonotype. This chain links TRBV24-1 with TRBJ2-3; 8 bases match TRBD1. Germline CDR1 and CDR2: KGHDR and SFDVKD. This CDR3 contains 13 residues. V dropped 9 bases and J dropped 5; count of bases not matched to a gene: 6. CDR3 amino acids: CATAGTGEDTQYF. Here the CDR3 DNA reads TGTGCCACCGCGGGGACAGGAGAAGATACGCAGTATTTT.

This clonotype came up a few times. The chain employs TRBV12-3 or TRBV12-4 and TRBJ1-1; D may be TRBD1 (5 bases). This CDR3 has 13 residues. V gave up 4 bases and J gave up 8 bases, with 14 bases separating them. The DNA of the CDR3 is TGTGCCAGCAGTTCCGGCAGACAGAAAGAAGCTTTCTTT. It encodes CASSSGRQKEAFF.

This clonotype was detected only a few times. CDR3 nucleotide sequence: TGTGCCAGCAGTTACGGCCGAGGACAGTCCTATAGCAATCAGCCCCAGCATTTT. The encoded protein is CASSYGRGQSYSNQPQHF. V gene TRBV6-2 or TRBV6-3 combines with J gene TRBJ1-5, with D possibly matching TRBD1 (6 bases). Germline V lookup: CDR1 MNHEY, CDR2 SVGEGT. V was clipped by 2 bases and J by 0 bases, with 17 bases between them. This CDR3 contains 18 residues.